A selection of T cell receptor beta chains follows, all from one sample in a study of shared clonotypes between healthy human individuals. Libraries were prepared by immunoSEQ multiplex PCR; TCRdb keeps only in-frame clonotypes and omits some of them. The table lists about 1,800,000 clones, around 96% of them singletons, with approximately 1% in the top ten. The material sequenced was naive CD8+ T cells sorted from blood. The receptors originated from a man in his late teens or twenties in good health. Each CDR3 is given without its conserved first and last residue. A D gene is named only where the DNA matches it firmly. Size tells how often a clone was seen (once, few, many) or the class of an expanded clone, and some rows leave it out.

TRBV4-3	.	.	ANPGELF
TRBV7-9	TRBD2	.	ASSLAAGAVGETQY
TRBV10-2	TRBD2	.	ASSPGTSGRDEQF
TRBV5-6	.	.	ASSLLQGLNEKLF
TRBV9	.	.	ASSASGYNEQF
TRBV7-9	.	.	ASSLAAEETQY
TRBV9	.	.	ASSEVPDRGYEQY
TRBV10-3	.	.	AISEVRVEETQY
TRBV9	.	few	ASSVGGGTYEQY
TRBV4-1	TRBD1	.	ASSPKRTGYEQY
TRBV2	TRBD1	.	ASRVGQGYEQY
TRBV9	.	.	ASSVAGGAGEKLF
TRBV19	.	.	ASSIPGATEAF
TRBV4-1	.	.	ASSQEHALYNEQF
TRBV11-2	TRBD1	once	ASSSGQGAYEQF
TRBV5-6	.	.	ASSSDSYEQY
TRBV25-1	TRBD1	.	ASSELEGTGVPETQY
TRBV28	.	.	ASSLPRSDYGYT
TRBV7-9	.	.	ASSLPTEDTGELF
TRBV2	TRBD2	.	ASREDGGSNEQF
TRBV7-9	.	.	ASSLPTEYGYT
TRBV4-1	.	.	ASSSVDGLNEKLF
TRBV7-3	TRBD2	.	ASSLSAGGADTQY
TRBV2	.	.	ASKDDTYEQY
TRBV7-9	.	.	ASSPEVGYTEAF
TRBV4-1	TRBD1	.	ASSQRDRADYEQY
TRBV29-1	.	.	SVAGTDTGELF
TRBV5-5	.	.	ASSLTGMANEKLF
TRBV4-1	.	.	ASSLRQDYEQY
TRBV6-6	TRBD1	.	ASSSTTGTDYEQY
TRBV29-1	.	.	SVDGPSGANVLT
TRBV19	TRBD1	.	ASRQGIQPQH
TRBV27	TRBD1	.	ASSLRTGSYEQY
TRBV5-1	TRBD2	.	ASSLELLGTMTDTQY
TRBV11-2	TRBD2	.	ASSWGLAGVTGELF
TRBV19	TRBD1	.	ASSITHEGAGQPQH
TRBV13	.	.	ASSLVSPRNTEAF
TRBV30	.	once	AWNRYQETQY
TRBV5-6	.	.	ASGTGANVLT
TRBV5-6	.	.	ASSLGQGNWGVQETQY
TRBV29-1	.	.	SVELPGLGGYT
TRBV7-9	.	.	ASSLGGVGLF
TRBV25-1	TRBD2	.	ASEGLAGGGEQY
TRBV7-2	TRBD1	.	ASSLTGTGGYEQY
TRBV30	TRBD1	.	AWSPRQGARYEQY
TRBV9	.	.	ASSVSGDTEAF
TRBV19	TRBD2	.	ASSIGPGLAYYEQY
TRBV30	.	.	AWSAGAPYEQY
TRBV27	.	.	ASSLSRLNEQF